The entry below describes one T cell receptor beta chain. This entry is derived from a study of T cell changes during pregnancy in multiple sclerosis. The CDR3 spans 15 residues. Germline lookup yields CDR1 MNHEY and CDR2 SVGAGI. The J segment lost 2 bases and the V segment lost 5 bases, leaving 8 bases of the junction unmatched. TCRdb's table, derived via immunoSEQ multiplex PCR, lists solely in-frame clones and lacks some. Here the sample spans about 43,000 clones, 90% being singletons. The receptor's source is a female donor in good health, enrolled as a control in a pregnancy study. The source was peripheral blood, collected in the second trimester of pregnancy. The V and J genes are TRBV6-5 and TRBJ1-1; the match to TRBD1 covers 7 bases. The CDR3 here is CASSTLTGANTEAFF. The CDR3 nucleotides are TGTGCCAGCAGTACCCTTACAGGGGCAAACACTGAAGCTTTCTTT.